The clone carrying this TCR beta chain was seen only a few times. The antigen is undetermined. Sample-barcoded 5' priming and a J-beta primer mix drove a second PCR of 7 to 11 cycles. TCRdb analysed the 5' RACE reads with MiXCR anew, one entry per CDR3 protein. The sample lists roughly 930,000 distinct CDR3 sequences; 48% were seen once. CDR3 size: 16 residues. The germline V and J ends were trimmed by 7 bases and 4 bases, with 21 bases remaining between them. These data belong to a study of blood T cells in healthy people across ages. The study's findings and limits: Naive CD4+ cells and diversity were both higher in long-lived donors than in aged donors.

The sequenced sample was blood. The sequence derives from a man aged 30 to 45 in good health. The rearrangement links TRBV12-3 or TRBV12-4 to TRBJ2-3; a possible D gene is TRBD2 (6 bases). CDR3 in amino acids: CASTSREEGGPDTQYF. The DNA of the CDR3 is TGTGCCAGCACCTCCAGGGAGGAAGGTGGGCCAGATACGCAGTATTTT.